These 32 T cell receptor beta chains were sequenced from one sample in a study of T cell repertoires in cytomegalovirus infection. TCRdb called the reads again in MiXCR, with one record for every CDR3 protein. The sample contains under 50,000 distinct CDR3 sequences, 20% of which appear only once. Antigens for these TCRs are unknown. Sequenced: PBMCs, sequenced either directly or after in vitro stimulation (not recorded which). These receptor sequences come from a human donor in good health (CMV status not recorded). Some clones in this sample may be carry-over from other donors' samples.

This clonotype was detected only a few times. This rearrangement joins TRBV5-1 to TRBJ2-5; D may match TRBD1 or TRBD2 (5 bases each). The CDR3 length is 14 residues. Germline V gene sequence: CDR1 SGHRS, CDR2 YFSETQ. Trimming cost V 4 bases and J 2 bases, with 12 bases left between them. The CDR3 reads CASSPPGTQETQYF. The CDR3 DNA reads TGCGCCAGCAGCCCTCCCGGGACGCAAGAGACCCAGTACTTC.

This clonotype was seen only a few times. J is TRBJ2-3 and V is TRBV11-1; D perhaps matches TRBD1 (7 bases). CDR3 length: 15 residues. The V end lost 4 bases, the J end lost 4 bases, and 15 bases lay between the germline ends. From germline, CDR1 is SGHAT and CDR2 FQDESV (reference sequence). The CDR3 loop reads CASSSGGGVSDTQYF. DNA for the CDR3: TGTGCCAGCAGCTCAGGAGGGGGCGTCTCAGATACGCAGTATTTT.

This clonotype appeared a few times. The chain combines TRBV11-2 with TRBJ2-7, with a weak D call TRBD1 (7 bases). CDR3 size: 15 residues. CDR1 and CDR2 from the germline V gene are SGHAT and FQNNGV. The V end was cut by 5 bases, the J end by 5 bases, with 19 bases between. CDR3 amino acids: CASSTDREVFHEQYF. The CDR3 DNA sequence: TGTGCCAGCAGCACCGACAGGGAGGTATTCCACGAGCAGTACTTC.

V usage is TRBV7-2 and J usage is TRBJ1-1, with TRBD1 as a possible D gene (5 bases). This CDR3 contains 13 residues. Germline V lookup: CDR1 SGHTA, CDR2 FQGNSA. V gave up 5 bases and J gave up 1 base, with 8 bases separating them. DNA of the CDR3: TGTGCCAGCAGCCCAACAGGGAACACTGAAGCTTTCTTT. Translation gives CASSPTGNTEAFF.

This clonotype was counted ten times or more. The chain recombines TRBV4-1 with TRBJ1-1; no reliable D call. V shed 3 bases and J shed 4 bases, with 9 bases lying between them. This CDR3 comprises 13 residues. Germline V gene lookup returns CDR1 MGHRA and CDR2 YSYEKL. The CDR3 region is CASSHRRGTEAFF. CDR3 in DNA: TGCGCCAGCAGCCACAGGCGGGGCACTGAAGCTTTCTTT.

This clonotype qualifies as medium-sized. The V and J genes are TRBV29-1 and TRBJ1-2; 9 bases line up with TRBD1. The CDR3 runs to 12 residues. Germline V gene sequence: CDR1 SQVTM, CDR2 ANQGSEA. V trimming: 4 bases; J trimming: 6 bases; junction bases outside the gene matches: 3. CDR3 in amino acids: CSVGTGVHGYTF. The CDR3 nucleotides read TGCAGCGTTGGGACAGGGGTCCATGGCTACACCTTC. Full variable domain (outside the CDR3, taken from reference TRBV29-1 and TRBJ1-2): SAVISQKPSRDICQRGTSLTIQCQVDSQVTMMFWYRQQPGQSLTLIATANQGSEATYESGFVIDKFPISRPNLTFSTLTVSNMSPEDSSIYLCSVGTGVHGYTFGSGTRLTVV.

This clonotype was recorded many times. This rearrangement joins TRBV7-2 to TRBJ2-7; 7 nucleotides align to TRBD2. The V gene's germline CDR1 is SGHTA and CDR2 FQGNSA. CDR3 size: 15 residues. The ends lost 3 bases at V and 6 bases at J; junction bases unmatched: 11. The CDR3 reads CASSFYTGGPSEQYF. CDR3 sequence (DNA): TGTGCCAGCAGCTTTTATACGGGAGGCCCCAGCGAGCAGTACTTC.

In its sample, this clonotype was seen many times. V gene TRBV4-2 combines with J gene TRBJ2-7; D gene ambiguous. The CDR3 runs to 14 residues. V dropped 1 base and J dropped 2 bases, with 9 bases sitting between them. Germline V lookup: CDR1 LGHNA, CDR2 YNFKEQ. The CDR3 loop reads CASSQGTLAYEQYF. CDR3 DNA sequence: TGTGCCAGCAGCCAAGGCACACTGGCCTACGAGCAGTACTTC.

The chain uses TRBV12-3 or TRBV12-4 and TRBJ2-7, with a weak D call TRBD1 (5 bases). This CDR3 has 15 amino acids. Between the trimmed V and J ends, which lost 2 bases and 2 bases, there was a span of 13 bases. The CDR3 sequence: CASSLSRGPPYEQYF. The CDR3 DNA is TGTGCCAGCAGTTTATCTAGGGGCCCCCCCTACGAGCAGTACTTC.

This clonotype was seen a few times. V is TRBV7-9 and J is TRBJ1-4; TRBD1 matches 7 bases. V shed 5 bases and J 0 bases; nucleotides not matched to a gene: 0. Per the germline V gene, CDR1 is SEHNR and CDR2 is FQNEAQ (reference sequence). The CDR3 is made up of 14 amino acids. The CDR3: CASSQGATNEKLFF. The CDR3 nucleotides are TGTGCCAGCAGCCAGGGGGCAACTAATGAAAAACTGTTTTTT.

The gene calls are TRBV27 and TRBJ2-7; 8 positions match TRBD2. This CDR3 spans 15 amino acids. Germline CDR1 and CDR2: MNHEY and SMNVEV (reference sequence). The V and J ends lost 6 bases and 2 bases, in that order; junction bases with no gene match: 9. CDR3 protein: CASRVLSGGPYEQYF. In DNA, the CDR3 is TGTGCCAGCAGGGTCCTGAGCGGGGGTCCCTACGAGCAGTACTTC.

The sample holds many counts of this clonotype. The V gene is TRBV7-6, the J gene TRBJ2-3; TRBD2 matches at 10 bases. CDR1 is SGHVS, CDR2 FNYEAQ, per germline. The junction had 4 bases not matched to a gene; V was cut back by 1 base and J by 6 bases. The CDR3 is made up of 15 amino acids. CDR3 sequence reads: CASSLEATSGDTQYF. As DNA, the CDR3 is TGTGCCAGCAGCTTAGAGGCGACTAGCGGGGATACGCAGTATTTT.

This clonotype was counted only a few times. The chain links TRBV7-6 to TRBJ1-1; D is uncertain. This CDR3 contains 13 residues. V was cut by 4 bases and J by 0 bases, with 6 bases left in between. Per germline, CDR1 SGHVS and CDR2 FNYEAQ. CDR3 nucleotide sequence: TGTGCCAGCAGCTCGGATATGAACACTGAAGCTTTCTTT. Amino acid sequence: CASSSDMNTEAFF.

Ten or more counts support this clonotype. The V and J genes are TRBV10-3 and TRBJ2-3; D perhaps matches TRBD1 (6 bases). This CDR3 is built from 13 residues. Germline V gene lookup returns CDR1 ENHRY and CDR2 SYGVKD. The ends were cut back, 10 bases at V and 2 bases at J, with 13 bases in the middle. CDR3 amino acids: CATNQGPTDTQYF. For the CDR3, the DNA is TGTGCCACTAATCAGGGGCCCACAGATACGCAGTATTTT.

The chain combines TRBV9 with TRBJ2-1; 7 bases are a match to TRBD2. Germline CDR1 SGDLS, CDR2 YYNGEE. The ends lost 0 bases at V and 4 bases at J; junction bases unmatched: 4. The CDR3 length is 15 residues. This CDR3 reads CASSVDLAEYNEQFF. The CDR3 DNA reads TGTGCCAGCAGCGTAGACCTAGCGGAATACAATGAGCAGTTCTTC.

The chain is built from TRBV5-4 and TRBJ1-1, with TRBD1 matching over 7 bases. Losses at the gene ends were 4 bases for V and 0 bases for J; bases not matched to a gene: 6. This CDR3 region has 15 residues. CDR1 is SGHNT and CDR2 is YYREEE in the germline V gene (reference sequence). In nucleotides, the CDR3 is TGTGCCAGCAGCCCAACAGGGGTCATGAACACTGAAGCTTTCTTT. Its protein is CASSPTGVMNTEAFF.

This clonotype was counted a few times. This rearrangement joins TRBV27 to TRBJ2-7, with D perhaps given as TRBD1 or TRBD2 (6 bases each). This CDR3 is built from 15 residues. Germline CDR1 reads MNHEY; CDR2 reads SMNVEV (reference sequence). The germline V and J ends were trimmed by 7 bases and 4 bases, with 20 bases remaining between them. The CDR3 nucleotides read TGTGCCAGCATGAACGGACCATGGGGGGCATACGAGCAGTACTTC. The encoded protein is CASMNGPWGAYEQYF.

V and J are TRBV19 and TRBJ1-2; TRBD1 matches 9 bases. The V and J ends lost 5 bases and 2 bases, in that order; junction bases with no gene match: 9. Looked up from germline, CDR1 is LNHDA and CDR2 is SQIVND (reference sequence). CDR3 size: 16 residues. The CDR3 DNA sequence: TGTGCCAGTAGTCTTGTCGGGACAGGGATAAACTATGGCTACACCTTC. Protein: CASSLVGTGINYGYTF.

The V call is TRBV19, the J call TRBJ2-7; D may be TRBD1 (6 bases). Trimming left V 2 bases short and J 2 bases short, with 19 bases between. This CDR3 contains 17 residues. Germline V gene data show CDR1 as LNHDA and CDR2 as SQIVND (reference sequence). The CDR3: CASSITGRGAVTYEQYF. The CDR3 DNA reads TGTGCCAGTAGTATAACTGGCAGGGGAGCGGTCACCTACGAGCAGTACTTC.

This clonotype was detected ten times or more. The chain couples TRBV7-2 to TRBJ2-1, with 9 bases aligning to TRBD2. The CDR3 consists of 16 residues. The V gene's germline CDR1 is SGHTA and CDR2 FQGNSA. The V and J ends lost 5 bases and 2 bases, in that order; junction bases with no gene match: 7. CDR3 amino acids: CASSLWASGTYNEQFF. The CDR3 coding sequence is TGTGCCAGCAGCCTCTGGGCTAGCGGGACCTACAATGAGCAGTTCTTC.

The CDR3 sequence: CASRDTGGDGYTF. The DNA for the CDR3 is TGTGCCAGCAGGGACACAGGGGGAGATGGCTACACCTTC. The chain uses TRBV7-2 and TRBJ1-2; the match to TRBD1 covers 8 bases. Germline V CDR1 and CDR2: SGHTA, FQGNSA. The CDR3 consists of 13 residues. V shed 6 bases and J 6 bases; nucleotides not matched to a gene: 6. Based on the CDR3 plus reference TRBV7-2 and TRBJ1-2, the full variable domain is GAGVSQSPSNKVTEKGKDVELRCDPISGHTALYWYRQSLGQGLEFLIYFQGNSAPDKSGLPSDRFSAERTGGSVSTLTIQRTQQEDSAVYLCASRDTGGDGYTFGSGTRLTVV.

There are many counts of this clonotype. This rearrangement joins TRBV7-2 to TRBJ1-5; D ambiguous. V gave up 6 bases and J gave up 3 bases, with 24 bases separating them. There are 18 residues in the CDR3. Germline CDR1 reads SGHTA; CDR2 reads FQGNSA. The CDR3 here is CASSPLHPTVGFNQPQHF. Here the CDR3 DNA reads TGTGCCAGCAGTCCCCTGCACCCGACGGTAGGATTCAATCAGCCCCAGCATTTT.

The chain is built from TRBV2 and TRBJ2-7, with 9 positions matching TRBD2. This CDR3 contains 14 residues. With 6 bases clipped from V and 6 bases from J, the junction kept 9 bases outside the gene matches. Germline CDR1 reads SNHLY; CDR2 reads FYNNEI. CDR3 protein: CASSAGLANLEQYF. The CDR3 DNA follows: TGTGCCAGCAGCGCTGGACTAGCGAACCTCGAGCAGTACTTC. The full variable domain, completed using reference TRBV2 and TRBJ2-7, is EPEVTQTPSHQVTQMGQEVILRCVPISNHLYFYWYRQILGQKVEFLVSFYNNEISEKSEIFDDQFSVERPDGSNFTLKIRSTKLEDSAMYFCASSAGLANLEQYFGPGTRLTVT.

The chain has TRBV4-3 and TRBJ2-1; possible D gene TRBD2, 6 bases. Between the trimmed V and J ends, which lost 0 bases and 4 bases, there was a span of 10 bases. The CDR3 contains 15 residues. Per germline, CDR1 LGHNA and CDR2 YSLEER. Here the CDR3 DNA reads TGCGCCAGCAGCCAAGAGTCGGGGACTTACAATGAGCAGTTCTTC. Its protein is CASSQESGTYNEQFF.

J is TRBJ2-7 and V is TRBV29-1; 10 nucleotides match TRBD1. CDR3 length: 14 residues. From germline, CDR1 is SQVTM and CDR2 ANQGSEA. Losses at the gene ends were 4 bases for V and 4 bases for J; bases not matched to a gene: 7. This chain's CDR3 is CSVVPGTGEYEQYF. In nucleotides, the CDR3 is TGCAGCGTTGTTCCCGGGACAGGGGAATACGAGCAGTACTTC.

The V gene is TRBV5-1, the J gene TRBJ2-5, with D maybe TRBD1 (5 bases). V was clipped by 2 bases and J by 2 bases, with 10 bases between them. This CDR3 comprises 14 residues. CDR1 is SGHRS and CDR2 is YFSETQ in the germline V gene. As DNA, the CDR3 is TGCGCCAGCAGCTTTGGGCAGGGTCAAGAGACCCAGTACTTC. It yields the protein CASSFGQGQETQYF.

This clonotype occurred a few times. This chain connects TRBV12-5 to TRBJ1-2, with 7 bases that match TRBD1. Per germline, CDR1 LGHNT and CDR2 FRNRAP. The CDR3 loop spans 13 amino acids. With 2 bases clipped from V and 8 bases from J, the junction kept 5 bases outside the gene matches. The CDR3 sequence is CASGLRQGLGYTF. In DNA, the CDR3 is TGTGCTAGTGGTTTGCGACAGGGCCTAGGCTACACCTTC.

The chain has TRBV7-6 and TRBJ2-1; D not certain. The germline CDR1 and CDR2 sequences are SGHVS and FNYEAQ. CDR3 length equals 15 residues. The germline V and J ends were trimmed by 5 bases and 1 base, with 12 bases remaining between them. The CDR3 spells CASSPSRTSYNEQFF. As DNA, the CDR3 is TGTGCCAGCAGCCCATCGAGGACGTCCTACAATGAGCAGTTCTTC. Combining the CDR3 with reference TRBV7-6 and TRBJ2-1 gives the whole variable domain GAGVSQSPRYKVTKRGQDVALRCDPISGHVSLYWYRQALGQGPEFLTYFNYEAQQDKSGLPNDRFSAERPEGSISTLTIQRTEQRDSAMYRCASSPSRTSYNEQFFGPGTRLTVL.

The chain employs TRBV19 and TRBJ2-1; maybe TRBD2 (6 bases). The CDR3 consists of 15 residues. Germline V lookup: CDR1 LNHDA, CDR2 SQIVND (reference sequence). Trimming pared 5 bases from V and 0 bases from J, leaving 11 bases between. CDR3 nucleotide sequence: TGTGCCAGTAGTCAGGGAGGAGGCTCCTACAATGAGCAGTTCTTC. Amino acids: CASSQGGGSYNEQFF.

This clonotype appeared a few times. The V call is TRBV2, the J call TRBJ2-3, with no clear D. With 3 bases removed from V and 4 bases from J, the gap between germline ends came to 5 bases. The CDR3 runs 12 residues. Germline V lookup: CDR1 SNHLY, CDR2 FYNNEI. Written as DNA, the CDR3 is TGTGCCAGCAGTGACAGTGCAGATACGCAGTATTTT. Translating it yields CASSDSADTQYF. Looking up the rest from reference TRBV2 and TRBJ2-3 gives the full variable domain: EPEVTQTPSHQVTQMGQEVILRCVPISNHLYFYWYRQILGQKVEFLVSFYNNEISEKSEIFDDQFSVERPDGSNFTLKIRSTKLEDSAMYFCASSDSADTQYFGPGTRLTVL.

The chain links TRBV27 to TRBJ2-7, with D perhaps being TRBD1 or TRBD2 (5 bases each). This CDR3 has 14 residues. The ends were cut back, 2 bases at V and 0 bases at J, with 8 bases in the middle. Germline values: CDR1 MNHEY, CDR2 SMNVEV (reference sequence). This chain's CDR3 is CASSLAGSSYEQYF. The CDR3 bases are TGTGCCAGCAGTTTAGCAGGGAGCTCCTACGAGCAGTACTTC.

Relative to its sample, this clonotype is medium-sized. The DNA for the CDR3 is TGTGCCAGCAGGGGGGACAGGGCCGTACCCTACGAGCAGTACTTC. Translating it yields CASRGDRAVPYEQYF. The genes are TRBV6-1 and TRBJ2-7; 9 bases match TRBD1. V lost 6 bases, J lost 2 bases, and 8 bases stayed unmatched. This CDR3 contains 15 residues. Germline-derived CDR1 and CDR2 are MNHNS and SASEGT.